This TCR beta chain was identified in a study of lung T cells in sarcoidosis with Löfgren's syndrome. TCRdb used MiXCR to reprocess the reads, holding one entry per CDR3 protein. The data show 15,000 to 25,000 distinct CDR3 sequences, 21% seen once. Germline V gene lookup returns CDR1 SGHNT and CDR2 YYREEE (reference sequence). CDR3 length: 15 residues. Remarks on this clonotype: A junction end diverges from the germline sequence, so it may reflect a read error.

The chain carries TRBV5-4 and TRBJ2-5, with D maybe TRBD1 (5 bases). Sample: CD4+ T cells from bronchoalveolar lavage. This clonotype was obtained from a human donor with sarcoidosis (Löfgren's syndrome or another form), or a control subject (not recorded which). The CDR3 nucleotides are TGTGCCAGCAGCTCTCAAGGGGCAGGTGGAGAGACCCGGTACTTC. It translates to CASSSQGAGGETRYF.